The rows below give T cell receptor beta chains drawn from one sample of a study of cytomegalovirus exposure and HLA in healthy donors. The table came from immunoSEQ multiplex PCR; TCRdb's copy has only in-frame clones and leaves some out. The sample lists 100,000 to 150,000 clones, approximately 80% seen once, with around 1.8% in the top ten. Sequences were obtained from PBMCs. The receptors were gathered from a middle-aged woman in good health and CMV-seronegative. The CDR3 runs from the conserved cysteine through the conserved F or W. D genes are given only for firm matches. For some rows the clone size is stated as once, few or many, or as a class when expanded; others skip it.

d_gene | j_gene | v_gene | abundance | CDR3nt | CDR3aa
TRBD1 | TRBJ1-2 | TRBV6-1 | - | TGTGCCAGCAGCCCCCCCGACAGGGTGGGGGGAGGCTACACCTTC | CASSPPDRVGGGYTF
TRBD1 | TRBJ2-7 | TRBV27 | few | TGTGCCAGTCAACTTTCGGGACAGAGCTCCTACGAGCAGTACTTC | CASQLSGQSSYEQYF
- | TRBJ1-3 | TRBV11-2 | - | TGTGCCAGCAGCTTTTCTTGGGGCGAAGGTAACACCATATATTTT | CASSFSWGEGNTIYF
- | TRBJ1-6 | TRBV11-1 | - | TGTGCCAGCAGCCTCGGACAGATTAATTCACCCCTCCACTTT | CASSLGQINSPLHF
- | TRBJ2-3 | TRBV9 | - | TGTGCCAGCAGCCGGGGGAGGGGGGCCGGAGATACGCAGTATTTT | CASSRGRGAGDTQYF
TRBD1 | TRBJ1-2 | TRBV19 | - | TGTGCCAGTAGTATAGAGACAGGGGGTCGGGACTATGGCTACACCTTC | CASSIETGGRDYGYTF
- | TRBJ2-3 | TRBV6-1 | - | TGTGCCAGCAGTACTCGACCGGCGGGTACGCAGTATTTT | CASSTRPAGTQYF
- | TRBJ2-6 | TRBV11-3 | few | TGTGCCAGCAGCCAAGGGAGCTCTGGGGCCAACGTCCTGACTTTC | CASSQGSSGANVLTF
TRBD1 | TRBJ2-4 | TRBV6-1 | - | TGTGCCGCCGGGACAGCCCAGGGGGCCAAAAACATTCAGTACTTC | CAAGTAQGAKNIQYF
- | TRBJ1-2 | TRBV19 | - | TGTGCCAGTAGCATACAGGGTCCGGGCTACACCTTC | CASSIQGPGYTF
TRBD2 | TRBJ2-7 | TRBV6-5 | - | TGTGCCAGCAGTTACTCGGGGGGGAGTCTCTCCTACGAGCAGTACTTC | CASSYSGGSLSYEQYF
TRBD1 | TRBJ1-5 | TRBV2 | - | TGTGCCAGCAGTGACAGGGGGTCAAGTCAGCCCCAGCATTTT | CASSDRGSSQPQHF
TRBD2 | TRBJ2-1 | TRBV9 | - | TGTGCCAGCAGCGTAGGGGCGGGACTAGCCGAGACCAGATCCTACAATGAGCAGTTCTTC | CASSVGAGLAETRSYNEQFF
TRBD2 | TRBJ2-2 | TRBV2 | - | TGTGCCAGCAGCGTCACTAGCGGGAGCCCACACACCGGGGAGCTGTTTTTT | CASSVTSGSPHTGELFF
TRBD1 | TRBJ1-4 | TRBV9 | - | TGTGCCAGCAACGGACAGGGAAGCTCTGAAAAACTGTTTTTT | CASNGQGSSEKLFF
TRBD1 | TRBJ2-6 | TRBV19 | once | TGTGCCACCTCTCCGGGCAGGGGGCCTCCGGGCTCTGGGGCCAACGTCCTGACTTTC | CATSPGRGPPGSGANVLTF
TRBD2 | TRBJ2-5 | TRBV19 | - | TGTGCCAGCGGGACTAGCGGGGGAGGGGAGACCCAGTACTTC | CASGTSGGGETQYF
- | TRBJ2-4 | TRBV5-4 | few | TGTGCCAGCAGCTTGGAAGGGGGGGGACAAAGAAACATTCAGTACTTC | CASSLEGGGQRNIQYF
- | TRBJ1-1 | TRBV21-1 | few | TGTGCCAGCAAGAGGGCGGGGAACACTGAAGCTTTCTTT | CASKRAGNTEAFF
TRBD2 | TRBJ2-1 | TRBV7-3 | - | TGTGCCAGCAGCTTCGGACTAGCGGATTACAATGAGCAGTTCTTC | CASSFGLADYNEQFF
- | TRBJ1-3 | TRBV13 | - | TGTGCCAGCAGCTTAGACCGCGAAGGAAACACCATATATTTT | CASSLDREGNTIYF
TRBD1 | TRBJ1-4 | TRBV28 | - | TGTGCCAGCAGTCCCCAATTACCGGGACAGGGGGAAAAACTGTTTTTT | CASSPQLPGQGEKLFF
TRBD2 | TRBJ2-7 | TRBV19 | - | TGTGCCAGTAGTATAGAAATGACTAGCGCGATCTCCTACGAGCAGTACTTC | CASSIEMTSAISYEQYF
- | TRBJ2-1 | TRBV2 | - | TGTGCCAGCAGGAGGGAGCGAACCAATGAGCAGTTCTTC | CASRRERTNEQFF
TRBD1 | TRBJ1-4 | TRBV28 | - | TGTGCCAGCAGTTTAGGTGGGGGACAGGGGCAAGAAAAACTGTTTTTT | CASSLGGGQGQEKLFF
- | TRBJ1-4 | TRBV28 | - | TGTGCCAGCAGTTTATCCGGGGGGATTGGGTCTAATGAAAAACTGTTTTTT | CASSLSGGIGSNEKLFF
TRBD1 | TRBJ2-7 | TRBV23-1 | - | TGCGCCAGCAGTCAACCTCGACAGGGTGGCTACGAGCAGTACTTC | CASSQPRQGGYEQYF
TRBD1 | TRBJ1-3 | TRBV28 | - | TGTGCCAGCAGTTCCTACAGGGGGCTCGGAGGAAACACCATATATTTT | CASSSYRGLGGNTIYF